The table lists the clone carrying this T cell receptor (beta chain) with many counts. The antigen remains unidentified. Via MiXCR, TCRdb re-called the RT-PCR reads, giving one row per CDR3 protein. The table records almost 250,000 distinct CDR3 sequences, more than 9% of them present only once. This sample is drawn from a study of response to subunit inactivated influenza vaccine. Study-wide results and caveats: There was a suggestion from the authors that each seasonal influenza vaccination recruits few new T cells.

The CDR3 has 16 amino acids. The ends lost 4 bases at V and 7 bases at J; junction bases unmatched: 14. Germline V CDR1 and CDR2: SGDLS, YYNGEE. The V gene is TRBV9, the J gene TRBJ1-5; 7 bases line up with TRBD1. The receptor's source is a man between 50 and 59 years old who received an inactivated influenza vaccine. Sequencing was performed on non-naive T cells sorted from PBMCs, taken 14 to 15 days before vaccination. The CDR3 loop is CASSPGAGGVGQPQHF. Here the CDR3 DNA reads TGTGCCAGCAGCCCAGGGGCAGGGGGAGTGGGGCAGCCCCAGCATTTT.